This TCR beta chain is drawn from a study of regulatory T cells in long-lasting Graves disease. According to the study, TCR beta libraries were built with iRepertoire HTBI primers and CDR3-region Arm-PCR. TCRdb reanalysed the multiplex PCR reads using MiXCR and keeps one entry per CDR3 protein. The repertoire consists of more than 300,000 distinct CDR3 sequences, with around 23% occurring once and the leading ten covering 25% to 30%. The time point denotes: persistent/refractory GD, antithyroid drugs over 5 years with positive TRAb. RNA from PBMCs was the source of the TCR library. Germline CDR1 is SGHRS and CDR2 is YFSETQ. This CDR3 has 18 amino acids. J was trimmed by 5 bases and V by 1 base; bases with no gene match: 13.

The sequences come from peripheral blood mononuclear cells (PBMCs), collected when the disease was refractory, from a patient treated with antithyroid drugs. The chain couples TRBV5-1 to TRBJ2-5; TRBD2 matches 11 bases. The receptor comes from a woman aged 40 to 50 with Graves disease. CDR3 in amino acids: CASSLRAETSGKRETQYF. The CDR3 bases are TGCGCCAGCAGCTTGCGCGCCGAGACTAGCGGGAAACGGGAGACCCAGTACTTC.